The rows below give T cell receptor beta chains drawn from one sample of a study of shared clonotypes between healthy human individuals. The table came from immunoSEQ multiplex PCR; TCRdb's copy has only in-frame clones and leaves some out. The data show approximately 2.3 million clones, 85% to 95% seen once. Material for sequencing was naive CD4+ T cells from PBMCs. These receptors were obtained from a man between 18 and 29 years old in good health. Some clones in this sample may be carry-over from other donors' samples. Each CDR3 is given with its conserved first and last residue. The order of the fields is J gene, V gene, clone size, CDR3 protein. Size is omitted from some rows. Given values are once, few, many or a class for expanded clones.

J: TRBJ1-5
V: TRBV5-5
size: once
CDR3: CASSLAPGSLNQPQHF

J: TRBJ2-7
V: TRBV21-1
size: -
CDR3: CASTQVPITARVHEQYF

J: TRBJ1-1
V: TRBV19
size: -
CDR3: CASSIVHRGSPQAFF

J: TRBJ1-3
V: TRBV28
size: -
CDR3: CASRGGNTIYF

J: TRBJ1-5
V: TRBV28
size: few
CDR3: CASRGGTDYQPQHF

J: TRBJ1-1
V: TRBV6-5
size: -
CDR3: CASSYDSESNTEAFF

J: TRBJ2-1
V: TRBV11-2
size: -
CDR3: CASSPLVAGGAHNEQFF

J: TRBJ2-1
V: TRBV5-1
size: -
CDR3: CASSLIATSYNEQFF

J: TRBJ1-2
V: TRBV28
size: -
CDR3: CASSLQGLRSYGYTF

J: TRBJ2-2
V: TRBV19
size: -
CDR3: CASTPRLAGGPAGELFF

J: TRBJ1-5
V: TRBV19
size: -
CDR3: CASSRTGGGQPQHF

J: TRBJ1-3
V: TRBV4-3
size: -
CDR3: CASSQGEGNTIYF

J: TRBJ1-1
V: TRBV2
size: -
CDR3: CASSVSSRTEAFF

J: TRBJ1-5
V: TRBV7-9
size: -
CDR3: CASSLDFRVGVSNQPQHF

J: TRBJ1-4
V: TRBV6-1
size: -
CDR3: CASSDPGAYNEKLFF

J: TRBJ1-5
V: TRBV5-1
size: -
CDR3: CASSPGQGTGMRNQPQHF

J: TRBJ1-5
V: TRBV28
size: -
CDR3: CASRSYSQGLFDQPQHF

J: TRBJ1-1
V: TRBV5-1
size: -
CDR3: CASSSDRGATEAFF

J: TRBJ1-5
V: TRBV9
size: few
CDR3: CASGVINQPQHF

J: TRBJ2-1
V: TRBV7-2
size: -
CDR3: CASSLAPGLADNEQFF

J: TRBJ2-7
V: TRBV7-2
size: -
CDR3: CASSPRGAYEQYF

J: TRBJ2-7
V: TRBV6-1
size: once
CDR3: CASSEVAGGGEQYF

J: TRBJ1-2
V: TRBV25-1
size: -
CDR3: CATQNGGGGYTF

J: TRBJ2-2
V: TRBV6-6
size: -
CDR3: CASRARGTANTGELFF

J: TRBJ2-5
V: TRBV27
size: -
CDR3: CASSAKGQLQETQYF

J: TRBJ2-7
V: TRBV28
size: once
CDR3: CATQPGLAGAVEQYF

J: TRBJ2-3
V: TRBV4-3
size: -
CDR3: CASSQDSPSGSPDTQYF

J: TRBJ2-1
V: TRBV6-6
size: -
CDR3: CASIPGGGSYNEQFF

J: TRBJ1-1
V: TRBV6-5
size: -
CDR3: CASSNRGNTEAFF

J: TRBJ2-4
V: TRBV19
size: once
CDR3: CASTQDGSKNIQYF

J: TRBJ2-7
V: TRBV19
size: once
CDR3: CASSSRQGTYEQYF

J: TRBJ2-3
V: TRBV18
size: few
CDR3: CASSPPEDTQYF

J: TRBJ1-1
V: TRBV10-1
size: -
CDR3: CASSDRIGTWTEAFF